This T cell receptor beta chain was sequenced during a study of lymphopenia after photon versus proton radiotherapy. Study-level findings and limits: Post-nadir TCR diversity decline inversely tracked overall survival among those who died. Relative stability marked proton patients; photon patients lost diversity and naive cells. Oligoclonal CD8+ Temra expansion after nadir drove photon patients' diversity drop. Better survival with proton therapy was suggested as possible, not demonstrated.

The table came from immunoSEQ multiplex PCR; TCRdb's copy has only in-frame clones and leaves some out. The data hold 12,000 or so clones, with roughly nine tenths observed a single time. Worth noting for this clone: The antigen remains unidentified.

CDR1 and CDR2 from the germline V gene are SGHRS and YFSETQ. V shed 1 base and J 0 bases; nucleotides not matched to a gene: 17. The CDR3 has 21 amino acids. Sequenced material: peripheral blood, taken from a patient treated with proton-based radiotherapy. The chain couples TRBV5-1 to TRBJ2-1; TRBD1 agrees at 9 bases. This TCR was sampled from a man in his sixties with pancreatic cancer. CDR3 in DNA: TGCGCCAGCAGCTTGCATGTGGGACAGGGTAGGTTGGCAAGCTCCTACAATGAGCAGTTCTTC. The encoded protein is CASSLHVGQGRLASSYNEQFF.